This T cell receptor beta chain was obtained from a study of T-cell reconstitution after alpha-beta-depleted transplantation in children. Regarding the study as a whole: Among T cells one year after transplant, newly produced cells accounted for most counts and diversity. About two months after transplant, alpha-beta T cells reportedly came from several hundred expanded graft clones.

The CDR3 contains 19 residues. The germline V gene encodes CDR1 SGHVS and CDR2 FNYEAQ. V was shortened by 1 base and J by 7 bases, with 27 bases between the two germline ends. Comments on this clonotype: What it binds is not known.

TCRbeta library construction was performed incorporating unique molecular identifiers. In TCRdb, the PCR reads were re-called with MiXCR into one record per CDR3 protein. The table has about 210,000 distinct CDR3 sequences, 17% seen once. This sequence originates from a male patient between 2 and 10 years old who had a stem cell transplant for acute lymphoblastic leukemia, so the T cells may come from the graft donor. The chain combines TRBV7-6 with TRBJ2-3, with D tentatively TRBD1 or TRBD2 (5 bases each). Sequencing used PBMCs, mostly from graft donor cells, obtained 360 days after TCRalphabeta/CD19-depleted stem cell transplant. CDR3 bases: TGTGCCAGCAGCTTAGGGGGCGGACAAAGGCCGAACACGGGGAATACGCAGTATTTT. Its translation: CASSLGGGQRPNTGNTQYF.